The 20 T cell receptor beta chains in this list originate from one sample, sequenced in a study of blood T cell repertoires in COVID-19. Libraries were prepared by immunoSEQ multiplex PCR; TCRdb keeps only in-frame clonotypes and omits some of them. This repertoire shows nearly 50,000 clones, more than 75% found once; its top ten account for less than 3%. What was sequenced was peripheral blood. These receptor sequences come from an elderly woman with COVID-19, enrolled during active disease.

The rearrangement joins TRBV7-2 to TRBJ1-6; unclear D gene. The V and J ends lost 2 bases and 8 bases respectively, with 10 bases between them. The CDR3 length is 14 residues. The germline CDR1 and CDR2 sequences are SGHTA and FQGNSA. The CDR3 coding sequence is TGTGCCAGCAGCTTAACACACCGTGATTCACCCCTCCACTTT. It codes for CASSLTHRDSPLHF.

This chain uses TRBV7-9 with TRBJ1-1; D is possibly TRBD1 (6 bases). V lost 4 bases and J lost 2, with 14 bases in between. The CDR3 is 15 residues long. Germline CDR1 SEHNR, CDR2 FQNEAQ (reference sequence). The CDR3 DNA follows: TGTGCCAGCAGCTCCCAGGGGAACGCTAACACTGAAGCTTTCTTT. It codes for CASSSQGNANTEAFF.

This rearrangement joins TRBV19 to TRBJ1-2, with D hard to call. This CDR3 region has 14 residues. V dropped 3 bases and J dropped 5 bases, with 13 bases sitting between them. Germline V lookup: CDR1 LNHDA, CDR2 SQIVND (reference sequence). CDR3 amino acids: CASSIEADSYGYTF. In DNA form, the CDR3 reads TGTGCCAGTAGTATTGAGGCAGATAGTTATGGCTACACCTTC.

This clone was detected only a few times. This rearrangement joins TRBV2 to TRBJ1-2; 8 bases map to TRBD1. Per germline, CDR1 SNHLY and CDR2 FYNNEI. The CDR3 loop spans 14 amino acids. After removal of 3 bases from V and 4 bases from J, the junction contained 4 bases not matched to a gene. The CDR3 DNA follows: TGTGCCAGCAGTGAGGGCAGGGGGCCCTATGGCTACACCTTC. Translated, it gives CASSEGRGPYGYTF.

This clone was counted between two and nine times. The CDR3 DNA follows: TGTGCCAGCGAGCCAGGGAACAGGGAATTGAGTAATTCACCCCTCCACTTT. Its protein product is CASEPGNRELSNSPLHF. The chain joins TRBV2 to TRBJ1-6, with D possibly being TRBD1 (6 bases). V lost 8 bases and J 6 bases, leaving 23 bases between the germline ends. CDR3 size: 17 residues. Germline loops: CDR1 SNHLY, CDR2 FYNNEI.

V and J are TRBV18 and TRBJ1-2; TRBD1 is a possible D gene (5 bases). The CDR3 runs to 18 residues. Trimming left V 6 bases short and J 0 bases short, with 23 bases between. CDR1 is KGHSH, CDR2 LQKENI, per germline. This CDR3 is CASSWRQTKSGANYGYTF. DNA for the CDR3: TGTGCCAGCTCCTGGAGACAGACGAAGAGTGGAGCTAACTATGGCTACACCTTC. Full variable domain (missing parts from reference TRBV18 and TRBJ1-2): NAGVMQNPRHLVRRRGQEARLRCSPMKGHSHVYWYRQLPEEGLKFMVYLQKENIIDESGMPKERFSAEFPKEGPSILRIQQVVRGDSAAYFCASSWRQTKSGANYGYTFGSGTRLTVV.

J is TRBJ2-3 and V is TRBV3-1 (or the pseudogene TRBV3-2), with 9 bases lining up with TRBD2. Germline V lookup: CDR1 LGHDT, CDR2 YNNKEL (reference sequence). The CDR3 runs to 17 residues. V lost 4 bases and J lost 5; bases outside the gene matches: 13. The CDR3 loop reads CASSPRKGGGARDTQYF. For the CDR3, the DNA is TGTGCCAGCAGCCCCCGGAAGGGCGGGGGGGCCCGAGATACGCAGTATTTT.

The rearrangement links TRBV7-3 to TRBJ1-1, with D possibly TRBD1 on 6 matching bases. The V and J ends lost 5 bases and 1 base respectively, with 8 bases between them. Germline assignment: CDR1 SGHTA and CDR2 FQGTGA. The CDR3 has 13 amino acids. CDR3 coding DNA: TGTGCCAGCAGCGAACAGGGGAACACTGAAGCTTTCTTT. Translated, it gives CASSEQGNTEAFF.

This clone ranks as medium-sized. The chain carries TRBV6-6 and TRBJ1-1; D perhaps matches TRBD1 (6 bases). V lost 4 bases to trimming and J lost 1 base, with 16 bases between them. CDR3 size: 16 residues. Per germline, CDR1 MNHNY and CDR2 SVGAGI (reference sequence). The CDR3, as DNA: TGTGCCAGCAGTTTTGGAACCGGGACACCGAACACTGAAGCTTTCTTT. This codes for CASSFGTGTPNTEAFF.

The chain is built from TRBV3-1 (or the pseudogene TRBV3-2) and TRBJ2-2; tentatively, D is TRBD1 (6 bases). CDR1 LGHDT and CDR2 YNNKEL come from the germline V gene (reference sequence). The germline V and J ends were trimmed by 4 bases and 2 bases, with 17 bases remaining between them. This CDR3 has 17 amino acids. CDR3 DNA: TGTGCCAGCAGCCTCCTAGGGGGACCCGTTAACACCGGGGAGCTGTTTTTT. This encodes CASSLLGGPVNTGELFF.

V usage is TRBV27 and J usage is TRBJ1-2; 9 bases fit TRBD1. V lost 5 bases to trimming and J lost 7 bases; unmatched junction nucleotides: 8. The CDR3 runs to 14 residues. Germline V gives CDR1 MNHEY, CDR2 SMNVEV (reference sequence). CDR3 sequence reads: CASSLFRDRAGYTF. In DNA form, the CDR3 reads TGTGCCAGCAGTCTCTTCCGGGACAGGGCTGGCTACACCTTC.

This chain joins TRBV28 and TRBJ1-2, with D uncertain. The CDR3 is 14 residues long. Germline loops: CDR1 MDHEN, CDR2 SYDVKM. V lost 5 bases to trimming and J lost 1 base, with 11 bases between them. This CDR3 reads CASSPHPVNYGYTF. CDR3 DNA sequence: TGTGCCAGCAGTCCCCACCCGGTTAACTATGGCTACACCTTC.

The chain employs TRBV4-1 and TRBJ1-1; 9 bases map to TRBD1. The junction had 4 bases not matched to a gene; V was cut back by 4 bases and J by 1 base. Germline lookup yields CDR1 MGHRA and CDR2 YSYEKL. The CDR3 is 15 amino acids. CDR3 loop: CASSPGTGTNTEAFF. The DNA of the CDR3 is TGCGCCAGCAGCCCAGGGACAGGGACGAACACTGAAGCTTTCTTT.

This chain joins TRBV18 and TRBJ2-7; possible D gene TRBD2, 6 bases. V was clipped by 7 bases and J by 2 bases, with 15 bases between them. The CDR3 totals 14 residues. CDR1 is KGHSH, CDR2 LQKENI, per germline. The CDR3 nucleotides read TGTGCCAGCTACGGAGGGAGGCCCCCCTACGAGCAGTACTTC. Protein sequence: CASYGGRPPYEQYF.

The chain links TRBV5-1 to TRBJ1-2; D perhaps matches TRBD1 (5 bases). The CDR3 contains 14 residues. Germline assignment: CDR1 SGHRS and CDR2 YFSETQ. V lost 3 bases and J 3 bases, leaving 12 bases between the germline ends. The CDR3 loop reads CASSSLEGHYGYTF. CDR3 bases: TGCGCCAGCAGCTCGCTGGAGGGGCACTATGGCTACACCTTC.

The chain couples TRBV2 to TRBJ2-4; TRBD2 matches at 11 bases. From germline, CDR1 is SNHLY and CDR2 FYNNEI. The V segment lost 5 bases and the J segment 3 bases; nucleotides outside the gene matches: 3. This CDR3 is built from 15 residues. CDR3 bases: TGTGCCAGCAGTTCAACTAGCGGGGGCAAAAACATTCAGTACTTC. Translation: CASSSTSGGKNIQYF.

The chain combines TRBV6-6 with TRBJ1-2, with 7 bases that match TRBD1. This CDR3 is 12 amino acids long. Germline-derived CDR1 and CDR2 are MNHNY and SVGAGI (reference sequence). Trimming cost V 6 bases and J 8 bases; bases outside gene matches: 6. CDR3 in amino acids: CASRGQYQGYTF. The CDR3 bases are TGTGCCAGCAGGGGACAGTATCAGGGCTACACCTTC.

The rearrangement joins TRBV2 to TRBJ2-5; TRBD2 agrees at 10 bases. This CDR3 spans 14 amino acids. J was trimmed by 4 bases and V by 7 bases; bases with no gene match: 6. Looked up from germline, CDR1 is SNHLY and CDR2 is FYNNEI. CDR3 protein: CASKKREGLETQYF. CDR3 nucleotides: TGTGCCAGCAAAAAGCGGGAGGGCCTAGAGACCCAGTACTTC.

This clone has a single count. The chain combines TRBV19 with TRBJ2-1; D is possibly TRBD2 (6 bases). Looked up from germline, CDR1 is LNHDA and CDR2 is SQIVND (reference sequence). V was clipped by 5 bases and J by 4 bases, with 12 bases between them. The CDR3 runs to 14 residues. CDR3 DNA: TGTGCCAGTAGTCTGCGCGGGGTATACAATGAGCAGTTCTTC. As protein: CASSLRGVYNEQFF.

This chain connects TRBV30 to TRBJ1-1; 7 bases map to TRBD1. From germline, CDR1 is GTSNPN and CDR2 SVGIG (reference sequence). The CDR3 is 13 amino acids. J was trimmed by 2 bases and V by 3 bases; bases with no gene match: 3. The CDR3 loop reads CAWRRQGNTEAFF. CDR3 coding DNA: TGTGCCTGGAGACGACAGGGCAACACTGAAGCTTTCTTT.